This is a list of T cell receptor beta chains from one sample in a study of blood T cells in healthy people across ages. TCRdb passed the 5' RACE reads through MiXCR, listing each CDR3 protein once. The table has 1.5 million to 2 million distinct CDR3 sequences, less than 50% seen once. The sequencing input was blood. Receptor source: a woman between 40 and 55 years old in good health. The CDR3 runs from the conserved cysteine through the conserved F or W. Each record gives: clone size, D gene, V gene, J gene, CDR3 DNA, CDR3 protein. The D gene is left open where the match is weak. The size of a clone is reported for some rows only, either as once, few or many, or as a class for expanded clones.

abundance: NA; d_gene: NA; v_gene: TRBV20-1; j_gene: TRBJ2-1; CDR3nt: TGCAGTGCTCCAGGGAGCGGCTTGAACAATGAGCAGTTCTTC; CDR3aa: CSAPGSGLNNEQFF
abundance: NA; d_gene: NA; v_gene: TRBV5-1; j_gene: TRBJ2-5; CDR3nt: TGCGCCAGCGGGGAAGCCCTGGGCCAAGAGACCCAGTACTTC; CDR3aa: CASGEALGQETQYF
abundance: NA; d_gene: NA; v_gene: TRBV7-2; j_gene: TRBJ2-3; CDR3nt: TGTGCCAGCTTGCTCCGGAAACGGGATACGCAGTATTTT; CDR3aa: CASLLRKRDTQYF
abundance: NA; d_gene: NA; v_gene: TRBV28; j_gene: TRBJ2-7; CDR3nt: TGTGCCAGCAGTCCCATAGGACAGCTCTACGAGCAGTACTTC; CDR3aa: CASSPIGQLYEQYF
abundance: NA; d_gene: TRBD1; v_gene: TRBV2; j_gene: TRBJ2-4; CDR3nt: TGTGCCAGCAGTGAAGCCCGACAGGGGGTCGGCATTCAGTACTTC; CDR3aa: CASSEARQGVGIQYF
abundance: few; d_gene: NA; v_gene: TRBV7-8; j_gene: TRBJ2-3; CDR3nt: TGTGCCAGCAGCTTATTCGGGGGGGGACAGACGCAGTATTTT; CDR3aa: CASSLFGGGQTQYF
abundance: NA; d_gene: NA; v_gene: TRBV27; j_gene: TRBJ1-1; CDR3nt: TGTGCCAGCAGTTTATGGTTGCCAGGGATGAACACTGAAGCTTTCTTT; CDR3aa: CASSLWLPGMNTEAFF
abundance: NA; d_gene: NA; v_gene: TRBV11-2; j_gene: TRBJ1-6; CDR3nt: TGTGCCAGCACCTTAAGCGGGCATACCCTCTCACCCCTCCACTTT; CDR3aa: CASTLSGHTLSPLHF
abundance: NA; d_gene: NA; v_gene: TRBV2; j_gene: TRBJ2-7; CDR3nt: TGCGCCAGCAGTGAAGTTGGTGAGGGAGTCACCCAGTACTTC; CDR3aa: CASSEVGEGVTQYF
abundance: NA; d_gene: NA; v_gene: TRBV29-1; j_gene: TRBJ2-1; CDR3nt: TGCAGCGTCTACGGGGGGCGCCGGAATGAGCAGTTCTTC; CDR3aa: CSVYGGRRNEQFF
abundance: NA; d_gene: TRBD1; v_gene: TRBV5-1; j_gene: TRBJ2-7; CDR3nt: TGCGCCAGCAGCTCGCGGGACAGGGGTACATTGGGCCAGTACTTC; CDR3aa: CASSSRDRGTLGQYF
abundance: NA; d_gene: NA; v_gene: TRBV28; j_gene: TRBJ1-1; CDR3nt: TGTGCCAGCAGGGACACCCTAAACACTGAAGCTTTCTTT; CDR3aa: CASRDTLNTEAFF
abundance: NA; d_gene: TRBD1; v_gene: TRBV9; j_gene: TRBJ2-1; CDR3nt: TGTGCCAGCAGCGCCATCAGGGGGCGGTACAATGAGCAGTTCTTC; CDR3aa: CASSAIRGRYNEQFF
abundance: few; d_gene: NA; v_gene: TRBV7-2; j_gene: TRBJ2-4; CDR3nt: TGTGCCAGCAGCTTAGCGGGCCAGGTAGCCAAAAACATTCAGTACTTC; CDR3aa: CASSLAGQVAKNIQYF
abundance: few; d_gene: NA; v_gene: TRBV13; j_gene: TRBJ2-7; CDR3nt: TGTGCCAGCAGCCTAGTCAGAAGCGAGCAGTACTTC; CDR3aa: CASSLVRSEQYF
abundance: NA; d_gene: TRBD2; v_gene: TRBV29-1; j_gene: TRBJ2-5; CDR3nt: TGCAGCGTCGTTCGTCGTCTAGCGGGGGGGCAAGAGACCCAGTACTTC; CDR3aa: CSVVRRLAGGQETQYF
abundance: few; d_gene: NA; v_gene: TRBV2; j_gene: TRBJ2-3; CDR3nt: TGTGCCAGCAATCGGCGATGGACAGATACGCAGTATTTT; CDR3aa: CASNRRWTDTQYF
abundance: NA; d_gene: NA; v_gene: TRBV20-1; j_gene: TRBJ1-2; CDR3nt: TGCAGTGCTGAGGGAGTTAAAATAGACTATGGCTACACCTTC; CDR3aa: CSAEGVKIDYGYTF
abundance: NA; d_gene: TRBD2; v_gene: TRBV18; j_gene: TRBJ2-7; CDR3nt: TGTGCCAGCTCACCTCCTAGCGGGGGCTACGAGCAGTACTTC; CDR3aa: CASSPPSGGYEQYF
abundance: NA; d_gene: TRBD2; v_gene: TRBV7-9; j_gene: TRBJ2-5; CDR3nt: TGTGCCAGCAGCTTAGAGATAGCGGGAAAGAGAGAGGAGACCCAGTACTTC; CDR3aa: CASSLEIAGKREETQYF
abundance: NA; d_gene: NA; v_gene: TRBV29-1; j_gene: TRBJ1-2; CDR3nt: TGCAGCTACAACTATGGCTACACCTTC; CDR3aa: CSYNYGYTF
abundance: NA; d_gene: NA; v_gene: TRBV7-2; j_gene: TRBJ2-5; CDR3nt: TGTGCCAGCAGCTTAAGAGAGGGGGGCGGAGAGACCCAGTACTTC; CDR3aa: CASSLREGGGETQYF
abundance: NA; d_gene: TRBD2; v_gene: TRBV20-1; j_gene: TRBJ2-4; CDR3nt: TGCAGTGCTTTCAGACTAGCGGGGGCGAAAAACATTCAGTACTTC; CDR3aa: CSAFRLAGAKNIQYF
abundance: few; d_gene: NA; v_gene: TRBV6-2/TRBV6-3; j_gene: TRBJ2-5; CDR3nt: TGTGCCAGCAGCCCTCCCCCCACTGGCTTCCAAGAGACCCAGTACTTC; CDR3aa: CASSPPPTGFQETQYF